These T cell receptor beta chains were read from a single sample in a study of T-cell memory formation after mild COVID-19. TCRdb independently ran MiXCR on the 5' RACE reads; one entry per CDR3 protein. The sample has about 420,000 distinct CDR3 sequences, roughly a quarter seen once. The sample was PBMCs or a T cell subset sorted from them (not recorded which). These receptors came from an adult woman who had mild COVID-19 (a few samples of this study predate the infection). Cell type and time point are not known. CDR3s include the opening cysteine and the closing phenylalanine or tryptophan. Each record gives: J gene, clone size, V gene, D gene, CDR3 protein, CDR3 DNA. The D gene is left open where the match is weak. Clone size, where shown, is once, few, many, or a class for clones that have expanded.

>TRBJ2-1|-|TRBV7-8|TRBD2
CASSLVGLAGTNEQFF
TGTGCCAGCAGCTTAGTTGGACTAGCGGGAACCAATGAGCAGTTCTTC
>TRBJ2-1|-|TRBV11-2|TRBD2
CASSPIAGGTYNEQFF
TGTGCCAGCAGCCCCATAGCGGGGGGGACCTACAATGAGCAGTTCTTC
>TRBJ2-5|-|TRBV7-3|TRBD2
CASSLFAERDQYF
TGTGCCAGCAGCTTATTCGCGGAGCGGGACCAGTACTTC
>TRBJ1-2|-|TRBV4-2|TRBD1
CASSQNRGANYGYTF
TGTGCCAGCAGCCAAAACAGGGGAGCTAACTATGGCTACACCTTC
>TRBJ1-2|-|TRBV21-1|-
CASSTRDRRNYGYTF
TGTGCCAGCAGCACCAGGGACCGACGAAACTATGGCTACACCTTC
>TRBJ1-3|few|TRBV12-3/TRBV12-4|TRBD1
CASSFAGQGNTIYF
TGTGCCAGCAGTTTCGCGGGACAGGGAAACACCATATATTTT
>TRBJ2-1|many|TRBV10-3|-
CAISEAGYNEQFF
TGTGCCATCAGTGAGGCCGGGTACAATGAGCAGTTCTTC
>TRBJ2-5|-|TRBV18|-
CASSPSRGGTAETQYF
TGTGCCAGCTCACCTTCCCGAGGCGGGACCGCGGAGACCCAGTACTTC
>TRBJ2-5|few|TRBV6-1|TRBD1
CASSVGQGSKTQYF
TGTGCCAGCAGTGTCGGACAGGGATCCAAGACCCAGTACTTC
>TRBJ2-6|-|TRBV7-2|-
CASSFAGANVLTF
TGTGCCAGCAGCTTTGCTGGGGCCAACGTCCTGACTTTC
>TRBJ2-5|few|TRBV15|TRBD2
CATSRALLLAGEETQYF
TGTGCCACCAGCAGAGCCCTTCTCCTAGCGGGAGAAGAGACCCAGTACTTC
>TRBJ2-4|-|TRBV6-5|TRBD2
CASSYALAGVNNIQYF
TGTGCCAGCAGTTACGCTCTAGCGGGAGTGAATAACATTCAGTACTTC
>TRBJ1-1|-|TRBV4-2|TRBD1
CASTQGAGPTEAFF
TGTGCCAGCACCCAGGGGGCTGGGCCCACTGAAGCTTTCTTT
>TRBJ2-7|-|TRBV12-3/TRBV12-4|-
CASSLLDGLSYEQYF
TGTGCCAGCAGTTTGTTGGACGGACTCTCCTACGAGCAGTACTTC
>TRBJ2-1|few|TRBV6-4|TRBD2
CASKPRGVSSYNEQFF
TGTGCCAGCAAGCCACGGGGGGTCAGCTCCTACAATGAGCAGTTCTTC
>TRBJ2-5|once|TRBV5-8|-
CASSRHLGETQYF
TGTGCCAGCAGCCGACACCTGGGGGAGACCCAGTACTTC
>TRBJ2-7|-|TRBV7-8|-
CASSLDLAYEQYF
TGTGCCAGCAGCTTAGATCTTGCCTACGAGCAGTACTTC
>TRBJ2-1|-|TRBV4-1|TRBD2
CASSRETSGGYNEQFF
TGCGCCAGCAGCCGAGAAACTAGCGGGGGGTACAATGAGCAGTTCTTC
>TRBJ2-4|many|TRBV4-1|TRBD1
CASSQVDRGLSVENIQYF
TGCGCCAGCAGCCAAGTCGACAGGGGGCTGTCTGTAGAAAACATTCAGTACTTC
>TRBJ1-2|-|TRBV9|-
CASSVEASASVLDGYTF
TGTGCCAGCAGCGTAGAAGCAAGCGCGAGCGTCCTAGATGGCTACACCTTC
>TRBJ2-3|few|TRBV9|TRBD2
CASSFRTSGGAGDTQYF
TGTGCCAGCAGCTTCAGGACTAGCGGGGGGGCTGGAGATACGCAGTATTTT
>TRBJ1-1|-|TRBV12-3/TRBV12-4|TRBD1
CASSLVTGWNTEAFF
TGTGCCAGCAGTTTGGTGACAGGGTGGAACACTGAAGCTTTCTTT
>TRBJ2-7|few|TRBV15|TRBD2
CATSSIGLGLSDGEQYF
TGTGCCACCAGCAGTATCGGGTTGGGACTATCCGACGGCGAGCAGTACTTC
>TRBJ2-3|few|TRBV4-3|-
CASSPRLTDTQYF
TGCGCCAGCAGTCCAAGATTAACGGATACGCAGTATTTT
>TRBJ2-7|-|TRBV6-2/TRBV6-3|-
CASRYYEQYF
TGTGCCAGCAGATACTACGAGCAGTACTTC
>TRBJ1-6|few|TRBV25-1|TRBD1
CASRQGAANSPLHF
TGTGCCAGCAGGCAGGGGGCCGCGAATTCACCCCTCCACTTT
>TRBJ2-7|few|TRBV29-1|TRBD2
CSVDSQREGSYEQYF
TGCAGCGTTGATTCTCAGCGGGAGGGTTCCTACGAGCAGTACTTC
>TRBJ2-7|few|TRBV4-2|TRBD2
CASSREGLATGEQYF
TGTGCCAGCAGCCGAGAGGGACTAGCTACTGGGGAGCAGTACTTC
>TRBJ2-3|-|TRBV11-2|TRBD1
CASSLPQGLGTDTQYF
TGTGCCAGCAGCTTACCACAGGGGTTGGGTACAGATACGCAGTATTTT
>TRBJ2-3|-|TRBV5-6|-
CASSWAQGTDTQYF
TGTGCCAGCAGCTGGGCCCAAGGGACAGATACGCAGTATTTT
>TRBJ1-2|few|TRBV29-1|-
CSAIQGRRDGYTF
TGCAGCGCTATACAGGGAAGAAGAGATGGCTACACCTTC
>TRBJ1-1|many|TRBV7-9|-
CASSLIGNTEAFF
TGTGCCAGCAGCTTAATAGGTAACACTGAAGCTTTCTTT
>TRBJ1-1|few|TRBV20-1|-
CSARDIGRGRNTEAFF
TGCAGTGCTAGAGATATAGGACGGGGACGAAACACTGAAGCTTTCTTT
>TRBJ2-1|-|TRBV29-1|TRBD1
CSAVCTGGDLCEQFF
TGCAGCGCCGTCTGTACAGGGGGCGACTTGTGTGAGCAGTTCTTC
>TRBJ2-7|-|TRBV3-1|TRBD2
CASSQRGGRGYEQYF
TGTGCCAGCAGCCAGCGCGGCGGGAGGGGCTACGAGCAGTACTTC
>TRBJ2-5|-|TRBV7-8|-
CASSPTSLETQYF
TGTGCCAGCAGCCCGACTAGTTTAGAGACCCAGTACTTC
>TRBJ1-5|-|TRBV20-1|-
CSARGRSYYNQPQHF
TGCAGTGCTAGAGGAAGAAGTTACTACAATCAGCCCCAGCATTTT
>TRBJ2-5|-|TRBV5-1|TRBD1
CASTADRAQETQYF
TGCGCCAGCACTGCGGACAGGGCCCAAGAGACCCAGTACTTC
>TRBJ2-1|-|TRBV11-1|TRBD2
CASSSTGTSGSDEQFF
TGTGCCAGCAGCTCCACCGGGACTAGCGGGAGCGATGAGCAGTTCTTC
>TRBJ1-1|-|TRBV6-5|-
CASSYWGRTEAFF
TGTGCCAGCAGTTATTGGGGCCGCACTGAAGCTTTCTTT